The 14 T cell receptor beta chains below were found in one sample sequenced in a study of blood T cell repertoires in COVID-19. Some clones are missing from TCRdb's copy, which holds only in-frame ones; the method was immunoSEQ multiplex PCR. The sample has roughly 180,000 clones; about 82% are singletons. Sequenced: peripheral blood. The source of these receptors is a woman aged 30 to 39 with acute or convalescent COVID-19.

This clone occurred once. The CDR3 loop is CASSLPRTGRHEQYF. The CDR3 DNA sequence: TGTGCCAGCAGCCTACCCAGGACAGGGCGGCACGAGCAGTACTTC. This chain joins TRBV7-8 and TRBJ2-7; 8 bases map to TRBD1. The CDR3 sequence is 15 residues long. The trim removed 5 bases at V and 5 bases at J, leaving 11 bases unmatched. Germline CDR1 SGHVS, CDR2 FQNEAQ.

CDR3 sequence reads: CASSAGTSGNNEQFF. The CDR3 DNA follows: TGTGCCAGCAGCGCCGGGACTAGCGGAAACAATGAGCAGTTCTTC. The chain is built from TRBV11-2 and TRBJ2-1; 11 positions match TRBD2. V gave up 5 bases and J gave up 5 bases; unmatched junction bases: 5. Germline V lookup: CDR1 SGHAT, CDR2 FQNNGV. The CDR3 contains 15 residues.

This sequence joins TRBV28 and TRBJ2-7, with 10 bases matching TRBD2. The CDR3 spans 15 residues. Unmatched junction bases numbered 3, after V lost 4 bases and J lost 0 bases. Germline CDR1 reads MDHEN; CDR2 reads SYDVKM. The CDR3 DNA reads as TGTGCCAGCAGTTCCTCTAGCGGGAGCTCCTACGAGCAGTACTTC. Its protein product is CASSSSSGSSYEQYF.

This clone was seen once. This chain joins TRBV30 and TRBJ2-4; no firm D call. V was trimmed by 0 bases and J by 2 bases, leaving 11 bases between them. Germline CDR1 is GTSNPN and CDR2 is SVGIG (reference sequence). This CDR3 has 15 amino acids. CDR3 amino acids: CAWSVEAVSKNIQYF. The CDR3 DNA follows: TGTGCCTGGAGTGTAGAGGCGGTTTCCAAAAACATTCAGTACTTC.

This clone was seen at least ten times. This chain joins TRBV4-2 and TRBJ2-1, with TRBD1 matching over 7 bases. From germline, CDR1 is LGHNA and CDR2 YNFKEQ. V dropped 0 bases and J dropped 6; count of bases not matched to a gene: 8. This CDR3 contains 16 residues. The CDR3 sequence is CASSQETSGQPNEQFF. The CDR3 DNA follows: TGTGCCAGCAGCCAAGAAACCTCGGGACAGCCCAATGAGCAGTTCTTC.

Comment on this clone: Other DNA sequences of this sample code for an identical CDR3. The DNA for the CDR3 is TGTGCCAGCAGCCCACAGAATGAGCAGTTCTTC. Translating it yields CASSPQNEQFF. The chain has TRBV12-3 or TRBV12-4 and TRBJ2-1; D not certain. There are 11 residues in the CDR3. Trimming shortened V by 6 bases and J by 7 bases, and 7 bases separated the two germline ends.

The chain recombines TRBV5-4 with TRBJ2-7; TRBD1 is a possible D gene (6 bases). The ends were cut back, 0 bases at V and 0 bases at J, with 7 bases in the middle. This CDR3 contains 14 residues. Germline CDR1 is SGHNT and CDR2 is YYREEE (reference sequence). The DNA for the CDR3 is TGTGCCAGCAGCTTGGAACAGGGCTCCTACGAGCAGTACTTC. This encodes CASSLEQGSYEQYF.

The rearrangement links TRBV28 to TRBJ1-4; TRBD1 matches 11 bases. Trimming cost V 5 bases and J 7 bases; bases outside gene matches: 6. The length of the CDR3 is 15 residues. Looked up from germline, CDR1 is MDHEN and CDR2 is SYDVKM. The CDR3 DNA follows: TGTGCCAGCAGTCACCAGGGACAGGGGGGTGAAAAACTGTTTTTT. This gives the protein CASSHQGQGGEKLFF.

The chain joins TRBV5-1 to TRBJ1-1; the D gene is possibly TRBD1 (5 bases). Germline V gene lookup returns CDR1 SGHRS and CDR2 YFSETQ. V was shortened by 4 bases and J by 5 bases, with 15 bases between the two germline ends. The CDR3 length is 14 residues. In DNA, the CDR3 is TGCGCCAGCAGCGGGGACTCTCACGGGACTGAAGCTTTCTTT. Protein product: CASSGDSHGTEAFF.

This chain connects TRBV7-9 to TRBJ2-2, with D hard to call. V shed 2 bases and J shed 6 bases, with 13 bases lying between them. Per germline, CDR1 SEHNR and CDR2 FQNEAQ (reference sequence). The CDR3 has 15 amino acids. The CDR3 protein is CASSLQVRFPGELFF. The DNA of the CDR3 is TGTGCCAGCAGCTTACAGGTTCGCTTTCCCGGGGAGCTGTTTTTT.

This sequence joins TRBV7-8 and TRBJ1-6, with TRBD1 as a possible D gene (5 bases). Trimming stripped 0 bases from V and 3 bases from J, with 12 bases between. CDR1 and CDR2 from the germline V gene are SGHVS and FQNEAQ. The length of the CDR3 is 17 residues. CDR3 sequence: CASSLAREMFYNSPLHF. The CDR3 coding sequence is TGTGCCAGCAGCTTAGCCAGGGAAATGTTCTATAATTCACCCCTCCACTTT.

V is TRBV4-2 and J is TRBJ2-1; possibly TRBD2 for D (6 bases). Germline V gene lookup returns CDR1 LGHNA and CDR2 YNFKEQ. The CDR3 sequence is 14 residues long. Trimming pared 4 bases from V and 9 bases from J, leaving 16 bases between. The CDR3 loop is CASSLSWRESEQFF. In DNA, the CDR3 is TGTGCCAGCAGCCTCTCATGGAGGGAAAGTGAGCAGTTCTTC.

The gene calls are TRBV11-2 and TRBJ2-1; 9 bases are shared with TRBD2. Trimming cost V 4 bases and J 8 bases; bases outside gene matches: 9. Per the germline V gene, CDR1 is SGHAT and CDR2 is FQNNGV. There are 15 residues in the CDR3. CDR3 loop: CASSSSSGEGYEQFF. DNA of the CDR3: TGTGCCAGCAGCTCATCTAGCGGGGAGGGGTATGAGCAGTTCTTC.

This clone showed up just once. The chain employs TRBV2 and TRBJ1-6; D call uncertain. CDR1 is SNHLY and CDR2 is FYNNEI in the germline V gene. V was shortened by 5 bases and J by 9 bases, with 14 bases between the two germline ends. CDR3 length: 14 amino acids. Written as DNA, the CDR3 is TGTGCCAGCAGTTGGTCTCCCGAGGGTTCACCCCTCCACTTT. It codes for CASSWSPEGSPLHF.